Presented here are 3 T cell receptor beta chains from one specimen sequenced in a study of shared clonotypes between healthy human individuals. Sequenced by immunoSEQ multiplex PCR; TCRdb stores in-frame clones only, minus some. The repertoire holds millions of clones, with more than 80% as singletons. The sequenced sample was naive CD4+ T cells sorted from blood. The sample's subset: CD45RA+ positively selected. All receptors come from a man aged 18 to 29 in good health.

For this clone: Distinct nucleotide sequences in the sample also encode this CDR3. The V call is TRBV18, the J call TRBJ2-7, with 7 bases that match TRBD1. The V segment lost 5 bases and the J segment 4 bases; nucleotides outside the gene matches: 5. This CDR3 has 13 amino acids. CDR1 is KGHSH and CDR2 is LQKENI in the germline V gene. CDR3 in amino acids: CASSRQGAYEQYF. In nucleotides, the CDR3 is TGTGCCAGCTCAAGACAGGGTGCGTACGAGCAGTACTTC.

This sequence joins TRBV7-6 and TRBJ2-5; 7 bases agree with TRBD2. The DNA end favors TRBJ2-7, so the J call may be wrong. Germline V gives CDR1 SGHVS, CDR2 FNYEAQ. The length of the CDR3 is 15 residues. CDR3 sequence (DNA): TGTGCCAGCAGTCTTAGCGGGCTCCTCTCCTACGAGCAGTACTTC. Amino acid sequence: CASSLSGLLSYEQYF.

As regards this clone: Germline and junction disagree at one end, which may indicate a read error. The gene calls are TRBV7-7 and TRBJ2-7, with 7 bases matching TRBD1. The CDR3 has 13 amino acids. CDR1 is SSHAT and CDR2 is FNYEAQ in the germline V gene (reference sequence). CDR3 amino acids: CASSLNRGSEQYF. CDR3 DNA: TGTGCTAGCAGCTTGAACAGGGGCTCCGAGCAGTACTTC.